This T cell receptor beta chain is drawn from a study of shared clonotypes between healthy human individuals. The overall study: Per donor, CD8 memory used one plate, CD8 naive used two, CD4 memory used three and CD4 naive used three. Findings and caveats of the study: Memory subsets had estimated richness that was generally smaller than that of naive subsets.

Concerning this clone itself: Its specificity is not known.

The CDR3 loop spans 15 amino acids. Per the germline V gene, CDR1 is MNHNS and CDR2 is SASEGT. J lost 6 bases, V lost 6 bases, and 10 bases had no gene match. Participating donors were healthy, HIV-negative adults free of recent acute infections or vaccinations. Deep was the level used in running the assay. The data were produced by immunoSEQ multiplex PCR, yet TCRdb's version contains in-frame clones alone and is incomplete. The table records a few million clones, more than 85% of them present only once. The material sequenced was naive CD4+ T cells from PBMCs. Subset specified: CD45RA+ positively selected. The chain links TRBV6-1 to TRBJ1-5; 8 bases agree with TRBD1. This clonotype was sampled from a man between 18 and 29 years old in good health. Some clones in this sample may be carry-over from other donors' samples. For the CDR3, the DNA is TGTGCCAGCAGAAGGACAGGGTTAGTCGGTCAGCCCCAGCATTTT. The encoded protein is CASRRTGLVGQPQHF.